One and the same sample provided the 19 T cell receptor beta chains below, sequenced in a study of human T cells and chemical hapten exposure. Specified time point: patch test 1, 2 weeks after DPC sensitization. Treatment specified: therapeutic diphenylcyclopropenone sensitization with weekly scalp DPC. One entry per CDR3 protein results from TCRdb running MiXCR on the RACE reads. The table shows around 120,000 distinct CDR3 sequences, with roughly 15% occurring only once. Material: whole blood, obtained in connection with sensitization to the hapten diphenylcyclopropenone (DPC). These receptors originate from a man aged 18 to 30 with alopecia areata. Some clones in this sample may be carry-over from other donors' samples.

This chain connects TRBV3-1 to TRBJ1-2; 9 bases fit TRBD1. Trimming at V came to 4 bases and at J to 7 bases, leaving 16 bases not matched to a gene. The germline V gene has CDR1 LGHDT and CDR2 YNNKEL (reference sequence). The CDR3 loop spans 17 amino acids. CDR3 bases: TGTGCCAGCAGCCCCTACTCCGGGACAGGGCGCCGGGGTGGCTACACCTTC. Protein sequence: CASSPYSGTGRRGGYTF.

This clonotype has a handful of counts. V is TRBV6-2 or TRBV6-3 and J is TRBJ1-2; 11 bases are shared with TRBD1. V shed 7 bases, J shed 2 bases, and the junction held 6 bases outside the gene matches. The CDR3 loop spans 15 amino acids. Per the germline V gene, CDR1 is MNHEY and CDR2 is SVGEGT. This CDR3 reads CASNAGTGGNYGYTF. The DNA for the CDR3 is TGTGCCAGCAATGCCGGGACAGGGGGAAACTATGGCTACACCTTC.

The chain carries TRBV19 and TRBJ2-3; no firm D call. Germline-derived CDR1 and CDR2 are LNHDA and SQIVND (reference sequence). The CDR3 runs to 15 residues. The germline V and J ends were trimmed by 4 bases and 0 bases, with 11 bases remaining between them. The CDR3 protein is CASSKTPASTDTQYF. Here the CDR3 DNA reads TGTGCCAGTAGTAAGACACCAGCTAGCACAGATACGCAGTATTTT.

This chain joins TRBV5-1 and TRBJ1-2; D remains ambiguous. V was clipped by 2 bases and J by 8 bases, with 10 bases between them. CDR1 SGHRS and CDR2 YFSETQ come from the germline V gene. There are 12 residues in the CDR3. CDR3 residues: CASSLQTGGYTF. In DNA form, the CDR3 reads TGCGCCAGCAGCTTACAGACGGGCGGCTACACCTTC.

This rearrangement joins TRBV20-1 to TRBJ1-1; D not resolved. Germline CDR1 reads DFQATT; CDR2 reads SNEGSKA (reference sequence). The CDR3 is 11 residues long. The V end was cut by 6 bases, the J end by 6 bases, with 11 bases between. The CDR3 DNA sequence: TGCAGTGCCGCCCTTGTTTCTGAAGCTTTCTTT. It is translated as CSAALVSEAFF.

J is TRBJ1-2 and V is TRBV3-1; D is uncertain. Germline V gives CDR1 LGHDT, CDR2 YNNKEL (reference sequence). This CDR3 spans 16 amino acids. V was cut by 0 bases and J by 4 bases, with 15 bases left in between. The CDR3 is CASSQDLPGRPYGYTF. CDR3 nucleotides: TGTGCCAGCAGCCAAGATCTGCCAGGCCGACCCTATGGCTACACCTTC. Supplemented by reference TRBV3-1 and TRBJ1-2, the full variable domain reads DTAVSQTPKYLVTQMGNDKSIKCEQNLGHDTMYWYKQDSKKFLKIMFSYNNKELIINETVPNRFSPKSPDKAHLNLHINSLELGDSAVYFCASSQDLPGRPYGYTFGSGTRLTVV.

This clonotype was recorded many times. The chain has TRBV14 and TRBJ1-2; D remains unclear. Germline assignment: CDR1 SGHDN and CDR2 FVKESK. V was clipped by 2 bases and J by 4 bases, with 17 bases between them. The CDR3 contains 16 residues. The CDR3 DNA follows: TGTGCCAGCAGCCAACCGTCACCCACAAGGGTCTATGGCTACACCTTC. It yields the protein CASSQPSPTRVYGYTF.

This clonotype has a count of ten or more. CDR3 region: CASSFGSPNTEAFF. The CDR3 nucleotides read TGTGCCAGCAGCTTCGGCAGTCCAAACACTGAAGCTTTCTTT. The V gene is TRBV7-2, the J gene TRBJ1-1; no definite D call. Germline CDR1 and CDR2: SGHTA and FQGNSA. CDR3 length: 14 amino acids. Deletions cut 3 bases from V and 2 bases from J, with 10 bases between.

The V gene is TRBV18, the J gene TRBJ1-5; the match to TRBD1 covers 8 bases. V shed 5 bases and J 4 bases; nucleotides not matched to a gene: 7. The germline CDR1 and CDR2 sequences are KGHSH and LQKENI. There are 15 residues in the CDR3. The DNA of the CDR3 is TGTGCCAGCTCATCCATGGACAGGGAAAATCAGCCCCAGCATTTT. Translating it yields CASSSMDRENQPQHF.

The gene calls are TRBV11-1 and TRBJ1-1; 9 nucleotides agree with TRBD1. The germline V gene encodes CDR1 SGHAT and CDR2 FQDESV (reference sequence). The CDR3 contains 15 residues. V lost 5 bases, J lost 1 base, and 5 bases stayed unmatched. The CDR3 here is CASSHPTGGNTEAFF. CDR3 bases: TGTGCCAGCAGCCACCCGACAGGGGGGAACACTGAAGCTTTCTTT. Together with reference TRBV11-1 and TRBJ1-1, the CDR3 gives the full variable domain: EAEVAQSPRYKITEKSQAVAFWCDPISGHATLYWYRQILGQGPELLVQFQDESVVDDSQLPKDRFSAERLKGVDSTLKIQPAELGDSAMYLCASSHPTGGNTEAFFGQGTRLTVV.

This clonotype was seen a few times. The gene calls are TRBV4-3 and TRBJ1-4; the D gene is possibly TRBD1 (5 bases). CDR1 is LGHNA and CDR2 is YSLEER in the germline V gene. V dropped 2 bases and J dropped 4 bases, with 11 bases sitting between them. The CDR3 totals 15 residues. The CDR3 reads CASSQSWGINEKLFF. The CDR3, as DNA: TGCGCCAGCAGCCAATCATGGGGGATTAATGAAAAACTGTTTTTT.

The rearrangement joins TRBV29-1 to TRBJ1-2, with D perhaps TRBD1 (5 bases). V was shortened by 6 bases and J by 3 bases, with 11 bases between the two germline ends. The CDR3 is made up of 12 amino acids. Germline values: CDR1 SQVTM, CDR2 ANQGSEA. CDR3 sequence reads: CSVGRGDYGYTF. The CDR3 region has the DNA TGCAGCGTCGGACGAGGGGACTATGGCTACACCTTC.

The J gene is TRBJ2-1, the V gene TRBV7-8; possibly TRBD1 or TRBD2 for D (5 bases each). Trimming pared 3 bases from V and 2 bases from J, leaving 11 bases between. From germline, CDR1 is SGHVS and CDR2 FQNEAQ. This CDR3 comprises 15 residues. DNA for the CDR3: TGTGCCAGCAGCTTGGGACGGACAACCTACAATGAGCAGTTCTTC. Its protein product is CASSLGRTTYNEQFF.

This clonotype was observed at least ten times. At one end, the junction sequence differs from germline, possibly due to a read error. The chain joins TRBV6-1 to TRBJ2-7, with D tentatively TRBD1 (7 bases). CDR1 is MNHNS, CDR2 SASEGT, per germline. The CDR3 is 16 residues long. The chain's CDR3 is CASSEDRETRLYEQYF. CDR3 DNA sequence: TGTGCCAGCAGCGAAGACAGGGAGACTAGATTGTACGAGCAGTACTTC.

The chain has TRBV6-4 and TRBJ2-6, with a possible D match to TRBD1 (5 bases). CDR1 and CDR2 (germline): MRHNA, SNTAGT. Between the trimmed V and J ends, which lost 0 bases and 2 bases, there was a span of 14 bases. The CDR3 is 18 residues long. CDR3 loop: CASSDSAGKLTGANVLTF. The CDR3 nucleotides read TGTGCCAGCAGTGACTCGGCAGGGAAACTGACTGGGGCCAACGTCCTGACTTTC.

V usage is TRBV10-3 and J usage is TRBJ1-5; no clear D. V was clipped by 2 bases and J by 0 bases, with 5 bases between them. Germline loops: CDR1 ENHRY, CDR2 SYGVKD. The CDR3 has 14 amino acids. The CDR3 region is CAISEGYSNQPQHF. In DNA form, the CDR3 reads TGTGCCATCAGTGAGGGGTATAGCAATCAGCCCCAGCATTTT.

This clonotype was observed a few times. The rearrangement uses TRBV6-5 and TRBJ2-3; 11 bases map to TRBD2. The V and J ends lost 6 bases and 3 bases, in that order; junction bases with no gene match: 11. This CDR3 is built from 17 residues. Germline V gene lookup returns CDR1 MNHEY and CDR2 SVGAGI. CDR3 nucleotide sequence: TGTGCCAGCAGCTCCCTTGTAGCGGGGGGGGTAACAGATACGCAGTATTTT. Protein sequence: CASSSLVAGGVTDTQYF.

This clonotype was picked up a small number of times. The chain has TRBV15 and TRBJ2-5; D call uncertain. Looked up from germline, CDR1 is LNHNV and CDR2 is YYDKDF (reference sequence). V lost 8 bases and J 5 bases, leaving 15 bases between the germline ends. This CDR3 spans 13 amino acids. The CDR3, as DNA: TGTGCCACCCTGGACCCTTGGAGCGAGACCCAGTACTTC. Its protein is CATLDPWSETQYF.

This clonotype was counted many times. The genes are TRBV7-6 and TRBJ1-1; D is possibly TRBD1 (5 bases). Between the trimmed V and J ends, which lost 5 bases and 5 bases, there was a span of 12 bases. This CDR3 has 13 residues. Germline assignment: CDR1 SGHVS and CDR2 FNYEAQ. CDR3 in DNA: TGTGCCAGCAGCACCGGGGGAGGGACTGAAGCTTTCTTT. Translated, it gives CASSTGGGTEAFF.